These 11 T cell receptor beta chains were all obtained from the same sample, sequenced in a study of shared clonotypes between healthy human individuals. Profiled with immunoSEQ multiplex PCR; TCRdb holds only in-frame clones, not every one. The repertoire holds approximately 2,000,000 clones, with around 90% as singletons. Material: naive CD4+ T cells from PBMCs. Subset described: CD45RA+ positively selected. The receptors derive from a man aged 18 to 30 in good health. Some clones in this sample may be carry-over from other donors' samples.

This clone has a single count. The rearrangement links TRBV15 to TRBJ2-7; D remains unclear. The V end lost 1 base, the J end lost 3 bases, and 7 bases lay between the germline ends. The CDR3 sequence is 13 residues long. The germline V gene encodes CDR1 LNHNV and CDR2 YYDKDF (reference sequence). The CDR3 DNA follows: TGTGCCACCAGCAGAGGCTACGTCTACGAGCAGTACTTC. Its translation: CATSRGYVYEQYF. The full variable domain, rest sourced from reference TRBV15 and TRBJ2-7, is DAMVIQNPRYQVTQFGKPVTLSCSQTLNHNVMYWYQQKSSQAPKLLFHYYDKDFNNEADTPDNFQSRRPNTSFCFLDIRSPGLGDTAMYLCATSRGYVYEQYFGPGTRLTVT.

This sequence joins TRBV5-1 and TRBJ1-2, with a weak D call TRBD1 (5 bases). CDR3 length: 14 residues. V gave up 4 bases and J gave up 6 bases, with 16 bases separating them. CDR1 is SGHRS, CDR2 YFSETQ, per germline. The CDR3 reads CASSPVATGDGYTF. The CDR3, as DNA: TGCGCCAGCAGCCCGGTGGCAACGGGGGATGGCTACACCTTC.

The chain combines TRBV10-3 with TRBJ2-1; D is perhaps TRBD1 (5 bases). This CDR3 has 13 amino acids. The ends were cut back, 8 bases at V and 4 bases at J, with 12 bases in the middle. CDR1 and CDR2 (germline): ENHRY, SYGVKD. The chain's CDR3 is CAIGHGEYNEQFF. The CDR3 DNA reads TGTGCCATCGGACATGGCGAGTACAATGAGCAGTTCTTC.

This chain uses TRBV7-2 with TRBJ2-3, with D unclear. Germline CDR1 SGHTA, CDR2 FQGNSA. The V and J ends lost 6 bases and 1 base respectively, with 14 bases between them. The CDR3 is 15 residues long. The CDR3 bases are TGTGCCAGCAGTTTGGACCCCTGGGGCACAGATACGCAGTATTTT. It yields the protein CASSLDPWGTDTQYF.

This clone has a single count. This chain connects TRBV6-1 to TRBJ2-7, with 7 bases fitting TRBD2. V lost 4 bases to trimming and J lost 4 bases; unmatched junction nucleotides: 7. This CDR3 has 14 amino acids. The germline CDR1 and CDR2 sequences are MNHNS and SASEGT. The CDR3, as DNA: TGTGCCAGCAGTGTTCGGCGGGAGAGGTACGAGCAGTACTTC. It encodes CASSVRRERYEQYF.

V and J are TRBV5-5 and TRBJ1-4, with D uncertain. The CDR3 loop spans 16 amino acids. The germline V and J ends were trimmed by 3 bases and 4 bases, with 16 bases remaining between them. Germline V gene lookup returns CDR1 SGHKS and CDR2 YYEKEE (reference sequence). The CDR3: CASSSVAKLLNEKLFF. The CDR3 region has the DNA TGTGCCAGCAGCTCAGTAGCCAAGTTACTTAATGAAAAACTGTTTTTT.

This clone was detected once. The chain carries TRBV7-8 and TRBJ2-7; 8 bases line up with TRBD2. The trim removed 2 bases at V and 6 bases at J, leaving 6 bases unmatched. The CDR3 extends over 14 amino acids. Looked up from germline, CDR1 is SGHVS and CDR2 is FQNEAQ. The CDR3 loop reads CASSLITRGGEQYF. In DNA form, the CDR3 reads TGTGCCAGCAGCTTAATCACACGGGGGGGCGAGCAGTACTTC.

This chain links TRBV28 with TRBJ2-7, with D perhaps given as TRBD1 or TRBD2 (5 bases each). This CDR3 has 13 amino acids. V was trimmed by 6 bases and J by 6 bases, leaving 15 bases between them. Germline CDR1 is MDHEN and CDR2 is SYDVKM. CDR3 sequence reads: CASSTGPGREQYF. The CDR3 DNA is TGTGCCAGCAGCACGGGGCCAGGGCGCGAGCAGTACTTC.

This chain links TRBV5-1 with TRBJ1-1; D is ambiguous. The CDR3 has 14 residues. The V and J ends lost 4 bases and 1 base respectively, with 11 bases between them. Germline CDR1 SGHRS, CDR2 YFSETQ. CDR3 DNA sequence: TGCGCCAGCAGCCGGACGGCGGGGAACACTGAAGCTTTCTTT. Translation gives CASSRTAGNTEAFF.

The V call is TRBV5-5, the J call TRBJ1-5; no clear D gene. The CDR3 spans 13 residues. V lost 4 bases and J lost 0, with 5 bases in between. CDR1 SGHKS and CDR2 YYEKEE come from the germline V gene (reference sequence). The CDR3 reads CASSIDSNQPQHF. DNA for the CDR3: TGTGCCAGCAGCATCGATAGCAATCAGCCCCAGCATTTT.

This clone was observed a handful of times. The CDR3 spells CASSSRTDTDTQYF. CDR3 sequence (DNA): TGTGCCAGCAGCAGTCGGACTGACACAGATACGCAGTATTTT. This chain connects TRBV5-4 to TRBJ2-3; TRBD2 might be the D (5 bases). V lost 4 bases, J lost 2 bases, and 11 bases lay in between. Germline CDR1 and CDR2: SGHNT and YYREEE (reference sequence). The CDR3 contains 14 residues.